The 9 T cell receptor beta chains given below trace back to one sample, sequenced in a study of tumor-infiltrating lymphocytes in primary liver carcinoma. A primer in the constant region served to generate TCR beta cDNA from about 480 ng of total RNA. Three rounds of nested multiplex PCR with slightly modified ARM-PCR produced TCR beta libraries. Two initial PCR rounds of approximately 10 cycles each paired TRBV1-TRBV30 forward primers with a C-beta reverse primer. MiXCR was run by TCRdb on the multiplex PCR reads, yielding one entry per CDR3 protein. Altogether tens of thousands of distinct CDR3 sequences are present, 75% being singletons, with the ten largest covering around 40%. RNA and DNA were co-extracted from roughly 20-30 mg of unsorted bulk tissue. Sequencing was carried out using tumor-adjacent normal liver tissue. The receptors derive from a woman aged 30 to 39 with primary liver carcinoma and hepatitis B virus infection.

This clonotype is medium-sized. J is TRBJ2-1 and V is TRBV11-2, with 10 positions matching TRBD2. The CDR3 is 16 amino acids. CDR1 and CDR2 (germline): SGHAT, FQNNGV. V shed 5 bases, J shed 6 bases, and the junction held 10 bases outside the gene matches. CDR3 in amino acids: CASSPPKAGGLNEQFF. The CDR3 DNA sequence: TGTGCCAGCAGCCCCCCAAAAGCGGGAGGGCTCAATGAGCAGTTCTTC.

At least ten counts were recorded for this clonotype. The gene calls are TRBV12-3 or TRBV12-4 and TRBJ2-1; D is possibly TRBD1 (6 bases). V lost 3 bases and J 8 bases, leaving 8 bases between the germline ends. The CDR3 consists of 12 residues. CDR3 sequence reads: CASSFGGYEQFF. Written as DNA, the CDR3 is TGTGCCAGCAGTTTTGGGGGCTATGAGCAGTTCTTC.

Regarding this clonotype: The CDR3 does not end in the conserved phenylalanine or tryptophan, so this is likely a read error. No DNA is shown, since the ends of the CDR3 on it are uncertain; the CDR3 is the one TCRdb lists. This chain links TRBV4-2 with TRBJ1-1; the table's D call of TRBD1 was not tested on the DNA. From its first to its last residue, the CDR3 has 14 amino acids. CDR1 and CDR2 (germline): LGHNA, YNFKEQ. CDR3 sequence: CASSPAGDRDEASV.

The J gene is TRBJ2-1, the V gene TRBV7-2, with D unresolved. Between the trimmed V and J ends, which lost 7 bases and 4 bases, there was a span of 17 bases. CDR1 is SGHTA and CDR2 is FQGNSA in the germline V gene. CDR3 length: 15 residues. In DNA form, the CDR3 reads TGTGCCAGCACCACCTGGTTCCCCATATACAATGAGCAGTTCTTC. It yields the protein CASTTWFPIYNEQFF. Together with reference TRBV7-2 and TRBJ2-1, the CDR3 gives the full variable domain: GAGVSQSPSNKVTEKGKDVELRCDPISGHTALYWYRQSLGQGLEFLIYFQGNSAPDKSGLPSDRFSAERTGGSVSTLTIQRTQQEDSAVYLCASTTWFPIYNEQFFGPGTRLTVL.

This clonotype came up once. This could be a read error, since a much larger clone is one nucleotide away. CDR3 bases: TGTGCCACCAACAGCGGGACAGGTTCCTACGAGCAGTACTTC. Residues: CATNSGTGSYEQYF. The V and J genes are TRBV15 and TRBJ2-7; TRBD1 might be the D (8 bases). The germline CDR1 and CDR2 sequences are LNHNV and YYDKDF (reference sequence). Trimming removed 7 bases from V and 1 base from J, with 14 bases in between. This CDR3 has 14 residues.

This clonotype showed up just once. The final CDR3 position lacks the conserved phenylalanine or tryptophan, pointing to a likely read error. The J gene is TRBJ2-2, the V gene TRBV6-1; D not resolved. Germline V gene sequence: CDR1 MNHNS, CDR2 SASEGT. This CDR3 spans 12 amino acids. For the CDR3, the DNA is TGTGTCAGCAGGCTGCTAGTCGGAGAGCTGTTTTGT. Amino acid sequence: CVSRLLVGELFC.

Notes on this clonotype: A junction end diverges from the germline sequence, so it may reflect a read error. V is TRBV11-2 and J is TRBJ2-1, with D unclear. Germline V CDR1 and CDR2: SGHAT, FQNNGV. The length of the CDR3 is 18 residues. In DNA form, the CDR3 reads TGTGCCAGCAGCTTACGTGGTGGCCACTCGCCTTCCTACAATGAGCGGTTCTTC. Its protein product is CASSLRGGHSPSYNERFF. The complete variable domain, with remaining parts taken from reference TRBV11-2 and TRBJ2-1, reads EAGVAQSPRYKIIEKRQSVAFWCNPISGHATLYWYQQILGQGPKLLIQFQNNGVVDDSQLPKDRFSAERLKGVDSTLKIQPAKLEDSAVYLCASSLRGGHSPSYNERFFGPGTRLTVL.

For this clonotype: One junction end does not reproduce the germline sequence, and a read error may be involved. This chain joins TRBV29-1 and TRBJ1-2, with 8 positions matching TRBD1. The CDR3 is 13 amino acids. Germline lookup yields CDR1 SQVTM and CDR2 ANQGSEA. CDR3 amino acids: CRAGTGANYGYSF. The CDR3 nucleotides are TGCAGAGCAGGGACAGGAGCTAACTATGGCTACTCCTTC.

In this sample, this clonotype turned up once. A read error is possible here, since a much larger clone lies one base away. The chain uses TRBV28 and TRBJ2-7; 8 nucleotides align to TRBD2. The germline CDR1 and CDR2 sequences are MDHEN and SYDVKM. The CDR3 totals 10 residues. DNA for the CDR3: TGTGTCAGCGGGGGACCGCGGCAGTACTTC. Translating it yields CVSGGPRQYF.